This is a list of T cell receptor beta chains from one sample in a study of response to subunit inactivated influenza vaccine. MiXCR was run by TCRdb on the RT-PCR reads, yielding one entry per CDR3 protein. There are 650,000 to 850,000 distinct CDR3 sequences in the sample; around 13% occur only once, and around 6.5% lies in the top ten. The source was PBMCs from blood, collected roughly 2 weeks before vaccination. These receptors were obtained from a man aged 45-65 years who received an inactivated influenza vaccine. CDR3s leave out the opening cysteine and the closing phenylalanine or tryptophan.

J: TRBJ2-7
V: TRBV11-2
CDR3: ASSLVGGAPYEQY

J: TRBJ2-7
V: TRBV6-5
CDR3: ASSYGTSGKEQY

J: TRBJ2-3
V: TRBV7-8
CDR3: ASSPGAITDTQY

J: TRBJ2-5
V: TRBV24-1
CDR3: ATSEHGQGGETQY

J: TRBJ2-1
V: TRBV29-1
CDR3: SVEGASVAGATYNEQF

J: TRBJ1-3
V: TRBV29-1
CDR3: SVTRDGNTIY

J: TRBJ2-7
V: TRBV28
CDR3: ASSSGLAGVRYEQY

J: TRBJ1-1
V: TRBV10-3
CDR3: AISESRGLGTEAF

J: TRBJ2-1
V: TRBV11-2
CDR3: ASSLVPSGRTSYNEQF

J: TRBJ2-7
V: TRBV6-5
CDR3: ASSYRGTGSASYEQY

J: TRBJ2-3
V: TRBV20-1
CDR3: SYSPGLAGTDTQY

J: TRBJ2-1
V: TRBV11-2
CDR3: ASSLGAGEQF

J: TRBJ2-3
V: TRBV9
CDR3: ASSVAGGRIYTDTQY

J: TRBJ2-3
V: TRBV6-5
CDR3: ATLADTQY

J: TRBJ1-1
V: TRBV30
CDR3: AWDAGTGLDGDEAF

J: TRBJ2-5
V: TRBV7-2
CDR3: ASSFQGTETQY

J: TRBJ2-1
V: TRBV28
CDR3: ASRVPGRNFNEQF

J: TRBJ2-7
V: TRBV11-1
CDR3: ASSPFSFAGSSGTYEQY

J: TRBJ2-7
V: TRBV7-9
CDR3: ASSRGVASYEQY

J: TRBJ1-1
V: TRBV5-1
CDR3: ASSFSAGGNTEAF

J: TRBJ2-2
V: TRBV10-3
CDR3: ATTPAGVGELF

J: TRBJ2-1
V: TRBV29-1
CDR3: SVDGNNEQF

J: TRBJ2-2
V: TRBV7-2
CDR3: ASSLQTGRTGELF

J: TRBJ2-1
V: TRBV11-2
CDR3: ASSLVRGYNEQF

J: TRBJ2-3
V: TRBV7-9
CDR3: ASSLDRSPDTQY

J: TRBJ1-4
V: TRBV15
CDR3: ATSRGRAEKLF

J: TRBJ2-5
V: TRBV10-3
CDR3: AIRSGGEIQETQY

J: TRBJ2-1
V: TRBV29-1
CDR3: SVGGGATNNEQF

J: TRBJ2-1
V: TRBV18
CDR3: ASSGNPYNEQF

J: TRBJ2-1
V: TRBV6-2/TRBV6-3
CDR3: ASSSLGFEQF

J: TRBJ2-5
V: TRBV4-1
CDR3: ASSHPSPDRGETQY

J: TRBJ2-4
V: TRBV6-5
CDR3: ASSYSRYGGAKNIQY

J: TRBJ2-7
V: TRBV7-8
CDR3: ASSLVYSREQY

J: TRBJ2-2
V: TRBV19
CDR3: ASSTQVTGELF

J: TRBJ1-1
V: TRBV4-3
CDR3: ASSQVAGAAAF

J: TRBJ2-3
V: TRBV18
CDR3: ASSPDRTGTDTQY

J: TRBJ2-7
V: TRBV7-9
CDR3: ASSSGSPPYEQY

J: TRBJ2-5
V: TRBV5-1
CDR3: ASSLDVNEISQY

J: TRBJ2-2
V: TRBV6-5
CDR3: ASSYLWGPINTGELF

J: TRBJ2-7
V: TRBV20-1
CDR3: SARVGQGKYEQY

J: TRBJ1-2
V: TRBV5-1
CDR3: ASSLAAGGNYGYT

J: TRBJ2-5
V: TRBV7-9
CDR3: ASSLLGNPQETQY

J: TRBJ2-2
V: TRBV12-3/TRBV12-4
CDR3: ATSRGLGTGELF

J: TRBJ2-7
V: TRBV28
CDR3: ASSPGQVISYEQY

J: TRBJ2-5
V: TRBV20-1
CDR3: SAPLGLAGGYGVQETQY

J: TRBJ2-1
V: TRBV21-1
CDR3: ASSKGGRDEQI

J: TRBJ1-2
V: TRBV20-1
CDR3: SARLQGGNGYT